This is a list of T cell receptor beta chains from one sample in a study of early T cells in non-severe SARS-CoV-2 infection. MiXCR was run by TCRdb on the 5' RACE reads, yielding one entry per CDR3 protein. The sample consists of over 50,000 distinct CDR3 sequences, around 14% of them appearing once. The sequenced sample was whole blood, obtained at baseline. These receptors were obtained from an adult who was a healthcare worker with PCR-confirmed SARS-CoV-2 infection or an uninfected control (not recorded which). Each CDR3 is given with its conserved first and last residue. The order of the fields is CDR3 protein, J gene, V gene.

CASSPRTVGETQYF | TRBJ2-5 | TRBV5-1
CASSHSGQGNTEAFF | TRBJ1-1 | TRBV3-1
CASSRTPAKVDTQYF | TRBJ2-3 | TRBV6-2/TRBV6-3
CASSDEQGVNEQFF | TRBJ2-1 | TRBV2
CASSPPEGHTSPLHF | TRBJ1-6 | TRBV18
CASTGLASYNEQFF | TRBJ2-1 | TRBV5-1
CASSKDYTEAFF | TRBJ1-1 | TRBV2
CASSKSGMSGGRAVEQFF | TRBJ2-1 | TRBV7-9
CASSPEANQPQHF | TRBJ1-5 | TRBV18
CSARPNGGANVLTF | TRBJ2-6 | TRBV20-1
CASKETSALSSGANVLTF | TRBJ2-6 | TRBV7-9
CASTRRSPEQFF | TRBJ2-1 | TRBV28
CASSHWTSGTDTQYF | TRBJ2-3 | TRBV11-2
CASSENLYSNQPQHF | TRBJ1-5 | TRBV10-2
CASSLDPPQSGLGTQYF | TRBJ2-5 | TRBV11-2
CASSYGPGELFF | TRBJ2-2 | TRBV12-3/TRBV12-4
CASSNEPYEQYF | TRBJ2-7 | TRBV3-1
CASSLKGLADTGELFF | TRBJ2-2 | TRBV5-6
CASSQPTAGVTFSYEQYF | TRBJ2-7 | TRBV4-1
CASSYSPDSWDNSYEQYF | TRBJ2-7 | TRBV6-5
CASSLVGTAEETQYF | TRBJ2-5 | TRBV5-1
CASRWGSAAINQPQHF | TRBJ1-5 | TRBV12-3/TRBV12-4
CASTPRGPGADTQYF | TRBJ2-3 | TRBV12-3/TRBV12-4
CASSLPTALGEQYF | TRBJ2-7 | TRBV7-8
CSAIQREQGNEQFF | TRBJ2-1 | TRBV20-1
CASSPTLPGSGNTIYF | TRBJ1-3 | TRBV3-1
CASSRDRATEAFF | TRBJ1-1 | TRBV2
CASSPGTGVGYTF | TRBJ1-2 | TRBV12-3/TRBV12-4
CATQESPGELFF | TRBJ2-2 | TRBV6-5
CATHRADNQPQHF | TRBJ1-5 | TRBV10-3
CASSLLRGQETQYF | TRBJ2-5 | TRBV5-1
CASSERGRPEAFF | TRBJ1-1 | TRBV3-1
CASSRGTGNYNEQFF | TRBJ2-1 | TRBV7-9
CASSISGAVANTGELFF | TRBJ2-2 | TRBV19
CSARVRLAGYEQYF | TRBJ2-7 | TRBV20-1
CSARFIRGTEAFF | TRBJ1-1 | TRBV20-1
CASSLRGSYEQYF | TRBJ2-7 | TRBV5-1
CASRGNRKETQYF | TRBJ2-5 | TRBV12-3/TRBV12-4